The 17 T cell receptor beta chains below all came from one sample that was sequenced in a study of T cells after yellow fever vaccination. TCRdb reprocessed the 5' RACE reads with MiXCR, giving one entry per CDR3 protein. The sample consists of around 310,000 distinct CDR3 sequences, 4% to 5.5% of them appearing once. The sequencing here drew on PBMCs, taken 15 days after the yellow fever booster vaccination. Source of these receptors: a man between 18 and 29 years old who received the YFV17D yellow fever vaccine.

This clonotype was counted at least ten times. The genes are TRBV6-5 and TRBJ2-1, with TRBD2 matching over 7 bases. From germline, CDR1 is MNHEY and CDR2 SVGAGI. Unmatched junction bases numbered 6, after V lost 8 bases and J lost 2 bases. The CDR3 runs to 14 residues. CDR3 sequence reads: CASGRAGAYNEQFF. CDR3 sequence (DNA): TGTGCCAGCGGGCGGGCGGGGGCCTACAATGAGCAGTTCTTC.

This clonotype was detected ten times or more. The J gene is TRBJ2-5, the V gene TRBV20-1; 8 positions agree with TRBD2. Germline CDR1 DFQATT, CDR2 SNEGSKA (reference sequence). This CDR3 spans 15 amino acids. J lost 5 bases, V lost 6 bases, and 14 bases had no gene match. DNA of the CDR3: TGCAGTGCCCCGAGTGGGCCCTCGGGGGGGGAGACCCAGTACTTC. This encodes CSAPSGPSGGETQYF.

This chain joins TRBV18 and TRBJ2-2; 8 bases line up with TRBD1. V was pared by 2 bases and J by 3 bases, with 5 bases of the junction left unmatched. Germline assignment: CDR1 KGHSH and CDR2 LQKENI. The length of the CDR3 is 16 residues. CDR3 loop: CASSPSNRGDTGELFF. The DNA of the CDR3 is TGTGCCAGCTCACCATCGAACAGGGGGGACACCGGGGAGCTGTTTTTT.

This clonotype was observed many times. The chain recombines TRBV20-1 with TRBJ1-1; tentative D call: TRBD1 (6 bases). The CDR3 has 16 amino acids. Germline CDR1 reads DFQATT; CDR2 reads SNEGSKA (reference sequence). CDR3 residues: CSLHSPTGKTNTEAFF. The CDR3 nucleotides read TGCAGCCTTCACTCACCTACAGGGAAAACGAACACTGAAGCTTTCTTT.

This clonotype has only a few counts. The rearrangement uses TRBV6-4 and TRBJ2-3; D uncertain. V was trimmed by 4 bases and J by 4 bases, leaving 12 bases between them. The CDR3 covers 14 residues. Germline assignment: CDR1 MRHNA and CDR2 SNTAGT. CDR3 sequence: CASSVWGTSDTQYF. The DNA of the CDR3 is TGTGCCAGCAGTGTGTGGGGAACCTCAGATACGCAGTATTTT.

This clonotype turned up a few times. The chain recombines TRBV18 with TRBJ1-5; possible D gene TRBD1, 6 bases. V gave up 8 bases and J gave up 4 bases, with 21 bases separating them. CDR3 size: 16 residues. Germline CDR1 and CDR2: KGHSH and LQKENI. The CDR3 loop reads CASARGVGQFNQPQHF. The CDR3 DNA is TGTGCCAGCGCACGAGGCGTAGGACAGTTTAATCAGCCCCAGCATTTT.

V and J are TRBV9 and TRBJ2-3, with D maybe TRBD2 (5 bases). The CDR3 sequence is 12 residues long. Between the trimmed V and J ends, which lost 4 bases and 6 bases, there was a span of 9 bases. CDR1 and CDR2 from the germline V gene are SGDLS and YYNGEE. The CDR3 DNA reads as TGTGCCAGCAGCTTACGGGATGATACGCAGTATTTT. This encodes CASSLRDDTQYF.

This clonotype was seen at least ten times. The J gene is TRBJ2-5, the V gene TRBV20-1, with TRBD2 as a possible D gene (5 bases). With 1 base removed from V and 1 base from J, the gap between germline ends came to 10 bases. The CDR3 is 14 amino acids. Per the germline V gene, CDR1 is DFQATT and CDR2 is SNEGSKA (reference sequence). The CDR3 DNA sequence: TGCAGTGCTAGAGGCCGGACTCTCCAAGAGACCCAGTACTTC. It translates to CSARGRTLQETQYF.

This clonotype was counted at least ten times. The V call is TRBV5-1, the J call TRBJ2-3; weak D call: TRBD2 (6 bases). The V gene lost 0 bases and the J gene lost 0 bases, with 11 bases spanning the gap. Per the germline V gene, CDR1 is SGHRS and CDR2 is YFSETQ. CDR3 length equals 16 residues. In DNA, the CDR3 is TGCGCCAGCAGCTTGGTGGGGCGGGGCAGCACAGATACGCAGTATTTT. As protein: CASSLVGRGSTDTQYF.

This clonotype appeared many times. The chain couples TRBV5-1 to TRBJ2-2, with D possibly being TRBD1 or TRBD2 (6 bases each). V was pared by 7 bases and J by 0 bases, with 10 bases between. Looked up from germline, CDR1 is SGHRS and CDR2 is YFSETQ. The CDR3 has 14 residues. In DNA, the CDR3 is TGCGCCAGCTCGGAGGGGGCGAACACCGGGGAGCTGTTTTTT. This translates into CASSEGANTGELFF.

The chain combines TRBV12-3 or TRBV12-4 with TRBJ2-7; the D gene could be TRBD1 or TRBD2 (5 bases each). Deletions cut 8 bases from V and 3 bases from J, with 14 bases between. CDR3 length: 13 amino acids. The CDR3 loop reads CASSRGGFYEQYV. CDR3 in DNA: TGTGCCAGCTCCCGGGGCGGCTTCTACGAGCAGTACGTC.

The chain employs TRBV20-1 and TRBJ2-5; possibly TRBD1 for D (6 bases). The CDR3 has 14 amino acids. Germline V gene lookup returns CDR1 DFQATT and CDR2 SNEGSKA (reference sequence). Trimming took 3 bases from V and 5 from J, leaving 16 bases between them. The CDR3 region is CSASNLTGWETQYF. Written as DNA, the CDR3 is TGCAGTGCTAGTAATTTGACAGGTTGGGAGACCCAGTACTTC.

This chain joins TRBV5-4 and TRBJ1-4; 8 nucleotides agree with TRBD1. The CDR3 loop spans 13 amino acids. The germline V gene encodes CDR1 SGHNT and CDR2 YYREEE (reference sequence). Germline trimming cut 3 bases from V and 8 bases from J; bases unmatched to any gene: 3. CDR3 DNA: TGTGCCAGCAGCTACCAGGGGGCCGAAAAACTGTTTTTT. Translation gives CASSYQGAEKLFF.

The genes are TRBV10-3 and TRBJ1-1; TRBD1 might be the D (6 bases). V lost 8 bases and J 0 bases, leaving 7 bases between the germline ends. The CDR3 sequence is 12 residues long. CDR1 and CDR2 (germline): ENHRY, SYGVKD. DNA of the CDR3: TGTGCCATCCGGACAGTGAACACTGAAGCTTTCTTT. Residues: CAIRTVNTEAFF.

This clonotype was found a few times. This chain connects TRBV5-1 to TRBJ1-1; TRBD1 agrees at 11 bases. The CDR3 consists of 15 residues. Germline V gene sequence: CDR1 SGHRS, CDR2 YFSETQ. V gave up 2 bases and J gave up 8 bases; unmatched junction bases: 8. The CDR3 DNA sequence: TGCGCCAGCAGCTTTTCGTGGACAGGGGGCCGGGAAGCTTTCTTT. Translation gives CASSFSWTGGREAFF.

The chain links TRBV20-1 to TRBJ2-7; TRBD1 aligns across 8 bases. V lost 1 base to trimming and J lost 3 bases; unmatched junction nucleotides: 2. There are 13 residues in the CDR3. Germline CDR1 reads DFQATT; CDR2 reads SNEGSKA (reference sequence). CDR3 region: CSARGTGNYEQYV. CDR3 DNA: TGCAGTGCTAGAGGGACAGGGAACTACGAGCAGTACGTC.

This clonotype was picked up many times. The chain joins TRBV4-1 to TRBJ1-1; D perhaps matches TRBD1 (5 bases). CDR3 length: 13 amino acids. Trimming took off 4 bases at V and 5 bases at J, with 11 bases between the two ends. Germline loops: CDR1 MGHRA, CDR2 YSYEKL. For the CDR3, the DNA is TGCGCCAGCAGCCCCCTGGGGGGGACTGAAGCTTTCTTT. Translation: CASSPLGGTEAFF.